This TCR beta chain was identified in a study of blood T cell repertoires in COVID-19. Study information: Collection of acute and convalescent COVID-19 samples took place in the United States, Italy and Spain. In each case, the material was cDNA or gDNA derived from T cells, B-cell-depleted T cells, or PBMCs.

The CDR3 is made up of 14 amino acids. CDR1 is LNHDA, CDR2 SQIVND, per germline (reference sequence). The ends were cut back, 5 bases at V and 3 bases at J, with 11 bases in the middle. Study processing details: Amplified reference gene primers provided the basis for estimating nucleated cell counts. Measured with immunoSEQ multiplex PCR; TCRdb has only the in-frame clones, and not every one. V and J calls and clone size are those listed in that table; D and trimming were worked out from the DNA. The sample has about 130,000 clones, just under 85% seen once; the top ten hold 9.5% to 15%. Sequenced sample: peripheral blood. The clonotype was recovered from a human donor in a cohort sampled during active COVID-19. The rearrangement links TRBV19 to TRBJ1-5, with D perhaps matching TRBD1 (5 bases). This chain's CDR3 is CASSLQGYNQPQHF. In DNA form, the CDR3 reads TGTGCCAGTAGTCTTCAGGGCTACAATCAGCCCCAGCATTTT.